This TCR beta chain was found in a study of CD8 T cells in Susac syndrome (dated by TCRdb to the late 2010s). About the study as a whole: Of the Susac syndrome patients who were sequenced, six had clinically active disease and roughly eight were in clinical remission. Clonality of the CD8+ T cell repertoire was compared between more than 10 healthy donors, about 14 Susac syndrome patients and around 16 multiple sclerosis patients. At the time of blood withdrawal, Susac syndrome patients were either therapy-naive, taking corticosteroids (with some also receiving IVIg), or on IVIg alone. Whether CD8+ T cell activation and differentiation in Susac syndrome was antigen driven was tested using repertoire sequencing.

With respect to this clonotype: Its antigen is not yet known. No base quality information exists; no much larger clone differs at one position.

Overall study outcomes, separate from this receptor: Roughly 17 and five Susac-specific public clones were found in the total CD8+ and CD8+ TEMRA repertoires, respectively. Susac syndrome CD8+ repertoires showed clonal expansion, highest in CD8+ TEMRA cells and greater in clinically active than remitting patients. The study acknowledged that relatively few individuals were included in the TCR sequencing and HLA analysis.

RNA was extracted using the RNeasy kit, and about 0.45 to 1 ug of the RNA was reverse transcribed with random hexamers. The immunoSEQ multiplex PCR assay, covering 54 Vbeta and 13 Jbeta segments, was used to amplify TCR beta CDR3 regions. PCR amplification bias was corrected using a synthetic template baseline for primer optimization and computational correction. Per the source publication's procedure: Reads were annotated to V, D and J genes according to IMGT and were analyzed with immunoSEQ Analyzer, with only productive sequences retained. To calculate clonality, Shannon entropy was normalized by log2 of the number of productive unique sequences and then subtracted from one. For each patient and control, public and private clones were evaluated within the 100 most prevalent clones. Susac-specific clones were defined as absent from healthy and MS cohorts, 850 to 1,300 published viral clones and other ImmuneACCESS disease sequences. TCRdb reanalyzed the raw reads on its own, using fastp at Q25 for trimming and MiXCR for clone calling, and kept in-frame beta chains. Rows with one shared CDR3 protein collapse into an entry with the most common genes and DNA. It is TCRdb's table, rather than the study itself, that gives the V and J calls and clone size. Present in this sample are some 140,000 distinct CDR3 sequences, approximately 95% of which were seen just once. The top ten constitute more than 0.15% of the sample.

High-throughput TCR beta sequencing profiled peripheral blood CD8+ and CD4+ T cells from healthy donors, Susac syndrome patients and multiple sclerosis patients. The Susac syndrome patients fulfilled recently defined diagnostic criteria for definite or probable disease. Bulk CD8+ and CD4+ T cells were purified by magnetic negative isolation, while CD8+ TEMRA cells were enriched using FACS. Blood was collected in EDTA tubes and processed within 24 hours, with PBMCs isolated through density gradient centrifugation. PBMCs intended for TCR sequencing were cryopreserved in liquid nitrogen and were subsequently thawed in a 37 degrees C water bath. The sorted or isolated CD4+, CD8+ and CD8+ TEMRA cells had a purity of 90% or higher. The CDR3 has 12 amino acids, counting the end cysteine and phenylalanine. Just CDR3 DNA is preserved here, 36 bases in frame from base 1. Via the germline V gene, CDR1 is MDHEN and CDR2 SYDVKM. V is clipped by 5 bases and J by 1 base, and the sequence between their germline boundaries is 5 bases long.

Sample: CD8+ T cells from PBMCs. This sequence uses TRBV28 and TRBJ1-1; the D gene is not confidently resolved. This TCR was recovered from a human donor with Susac syndrome. The nucleotide sequence reads as follows: TGTGCCAGCAGTCCCACGAACACTGAAGCTTTCTTT. Protein translation: CASSPTNTEAFF.